Shown below are 31 T cell receptor beta chains from a single sample sequenced in a study of cytomegalovirus exposure and HLA in healthy donors. PCR involved 60 Vbeta and 13 Jbeta primers. Method: immunoSEQ multiplex PCR; TCRdb's copy keeps in-frame clones and lacks some. The table shows fewer than 150,000 clones, with about four fifths occurring only once. Sample: PBMCs. These receptors were taken from a female donor in good health and CMV-seropositive.

The chain carries TRBV7-9 and TRBJ1-5, with 8 bases identical to TRBD1. The germline V gene encodes CDR1 SEHNR and CDR2 FQNEAQ (reference sequence). This CDR3 contains 14 residues. V lost 5 bases, J lost 4 bases, and 4 bases stayed unmatched. The DNA of the CDR3 is TGTGCCAGCAGCCCTGGACAGGGTAATCAGCCCCAGCATTTT. Its protein product is CASSPGQGNQPQHF.

The genes are TRBV28 and TRBJ1-5; D is ambiguous. The ends were cut back, 7 bases at V and 5 bases at J, with 12 bases in the middle. CDR3 size: 13 residues. The V gene's germline CDR1 is MDHEN and CDR2 SYDVKM. The CDR3 coding sequence is TGTGCCAGCACCCCCGTGGTAGATCAGCCCCAGCATTTT. Its translation: CASTPVVDQPQHF.

This clone occurred a few times. The rearrangement joins TRBV9 to TRBJ1-4, with TRBD1 matching 9 bases. Germline V CDR1 and CDR2: SGDLS, YYNGEE. V trimming: 2 bases; J trimming: 7 bases; junction bases outside the gene matches: 15. The CDR3 runs to 18 residues. CDR3 coding DNA: TGTGCCAGCAGCGTCCGGGACAGGGTACGTGGCTCGCCTGAAAAACTGTTTTTT. It translates to CASSVRDRVRGSPEKLFF.

The J gene is TRBJ2-4, the V gene TRBV27; D might be TRBD2 (7 bases). The CDR3 runs to 15 residues. Trimming cost V 5 bases and J 8 bases, with 19 bases left between them. Germline V gives CDR1 MNHEY, CDR2 SMNVEV (reference sequence). CDR3 nucleotides: TGTGCCAGCAGTCCCCGGGACACCCGGGGGGACATTCAGTACTTC. Its protein product is CASSPRDTRGDIQYF.

The gene calls are TRBV5-4 and TRBJ2-3; 10 nucleotides match TRBD1. CDR1 is SGHNT and CDR2 is YYREEE in the germline V gene (reference sequence). The CDR3 contains 15 residues. The V and J ends lost 4 bases and 4 bases, in that order; junction bases with no gene match: 6. Here the CDR3 reads CASSPWDRGADTQYF. The DNA of the CDR3 is TGTGCCAGCAGCCCCTGGGACAGGGGTGCAGATACGCAGTATTTT.

The chain combines TRBV10-3 with TRBJ1-1; weak D call: TRBD1 (6 bases). Trimming cost V 7 bases and J 0 bases, with 12 bases left between them. This CDR3 has 14 amino acids. In germline, CDR1 is ENHRY, CDR2 SYGVKD. CDR3 DNA sequence: TGTGCCATCACCCAGGGGCTTATGAACACTGAAGCTTTCTTT. Encoded protein: CAITQGLMNTEAFF.

V is TRBV7-9 and J is TRBJ2-5; tentatively, D is TRBD1 (7 bases). The V gene lost 1 base and the J gene lost 2 bases, with 17 bases spanning the gap. Per germline, CDR1 SEHNR and CDR2 FQNEAQ (reference sequence). CDR3 length: 17 amino acids. CDR3 sequence reads: CASSLVASGGLQETQYF. Here the CDR3 DNA reads TGTGCCAGCAGCTTAGTGGCGTCAGGGGGACTTCAAGAGACCCAGTACTTC.

The chain joins TRBV28 to TRBJ1-1, with no clear D. There are 12 residues in the CDR3. Trimming cost V 2 bases and J 6 bases, with 7 bases left between them. Germline CDR1 MDHEN, CDR2 SYDVKM. The CDR3 sequence is CASSLVGSEAFF. Written as DNA, the CDR3 is TGTGCCAGCAGTTTAGTCGGGTCTGAAGCTTTCTTT.

The genes are TRBV4-2 and TRBJ1-5; D remains unclear. The length of the CDR3 is 17 residues. V was pared by 0 bases and J by 6 bases, with 18 bases between. Germline lookup yields CDR1 LGHNA and CDR2 YNFKEQ. CDR3 amino acids: CASSQDMERARGQPQHF. The CDR3 nucleotides are TGTGCCAGCAGCCAAGATATGGAGAGGGCCCGTGGTCAGCCCCAGCATTTT.

This chain uses TRBV12-5 with TRBJ2-3, with D tentatively TRBD2 (7 bases). This CDR3 is 18 amino acids long. CDR1 LGHNT and CDR2 FRNRAP come from the germline V gene. V lost 4 bases, J lost 0 bases, and 20 bases lay in between. The CDR3 is CASGSGIGGDLSTDTQYF. The CDR3 bases are TGTGCTAGTGGTTCGGGGATAGGGGGGGACCTTAGCACAGATACGCAGTATTTT.

The rearrangement uses TRBV6-4 and TRBJ2-7; D is undetermined. Germline CDR1 is MRHNA and CDR2 is SNTAGT. V was cut by 2 bases and J by 0 bases, with 11 bases left in between. The CDR3 totals 15 residues. The DNA of the CDR3 is TGTGCCAGCAGTGACCCCCTCAGGCCCTCCTACGAGCAGTACTTC. Protein product: CASSDPLRPSYEQYF.

The V call is TRBV6-4, the J call TRBJ1-2; 11 bases align to TRBD1. Per germline, CDR1 MRHNA and CDR2 SNTAGT. The CDR3 length is 14 residues. Losses at the gene ends were 10 bases for V and 7 bases for J; bases not matched to a gene: 11. CDR3 DNA sequence: TGTGCCACCATTACCGGGACAGGGGGGATTGGCTACACCTTC. This codes for CATITGTGGIGYTF.

The rearrangement links TRBV6-5 to TRBJ1-1; D remains unclear. Germline V gives CDR1 MNHEY, CDR2 SVGAGI. Trimming cost V 4 bases and J 5 bases, with 11 bases left between them. The CDR3 sequence is 13 residues long. The CDR3 spells CASSSPDGTEAFF. DNA for the CDR3: TGTGCCAGCAGTTCCCCCGACGGGACTGAAGCTTTCTTT.

The J gene is TRBJ2-7, the V gene TRBV2, with 11 bases lining up with TRBD1. Germline V lookup: CDR1 SNHLY, CDR2 FYNNEI. There are 14 residues in the CDR3. Losses at the gene ends were 6 bases for V and 4 bases for J; bases not matched to a gene: 5. CDR3 bases: TGTGCCAGCAGGAGGACAGGGGGCGGGTACGAGCAGTACTTC. Amino acid sequence: CASRRTGGGYEQYF.

The J gene is TRBJ1-1, the V gene TRBV9; D is perhaps TRBD1 (6 bases). The CDR3 covers 15 residues. The V end was cut by 4 bases, the J end by 8 bases, with 21 bases between. In germline, CDR1 is SGDLS, CDR2 YYNGEE. This CDR3 reads CASSQTGTPNQEAFF. CDR3 DNA sequence: TGTGCCAGCAGCCAAACAGGGACACCTAATCAGGAAGCTTTCTTT.

The V gene is TRBV7-2, the J gene TRBJ1-5; 7 bases line up with TRBD1. V dropped 3 bases and J dropped 4; count of bases not matched to a gene: 6. The CDR3 consists of 15 residues. CDR1 SGHTA and CDR2 FQGNSA come from the germline V gene. CDR3 DNA: TGTGCCAGCAGCTTCTCACAGGGGCAGAATCAGCCCCAGCATTTT. Its translation is CASSFSQGQNQPQHF. The variable domain in full, with the rest retrieved from reference TRBV7-2 and TRBJ1-5, is GAGVSQSPSNKVTEKGKDVELRCDPISGHTALYWYRQSLGQGLEFLIYFQGNSAPDKSGLPSDRFSAERTGGSVSTLTIQRTQQEDSAVYLCASSFSQGQNQPQHFGDGTRLSIL.

Of note for this clone: Compared with germline, one end of the junction differs, possibly owing to a read error. The rearrangement links TRBV5-8 to TRBJ1-6; the D gene is possibly TRBD1 (5 bases). The germline gives CDR1 SGHTS, CDR2 YDEGEE. The CDR3 totals 13 residues. The CDR3 sequence: CASTLGGDSPLHF. CDR3 in DNA: TGTGCCAGCACCTTGGGGGGGGATTCACCCCTCCACTTT. The whole variable domain, remainder taken from reference TRBV5-8 and TRBJ1-6, is EAGVTQSPTHLIKTRGQQATLRCSPISGHTSVYWYQQALGLGLQFLLWYDEGEERNRGNFPPRFSGRQFPNYSSELNVNALELEDSALYLCASTLGGDSPLHFGNGTRLTVT.

This clone has just one count. The rearrangement uses TRBV5-4 and TRBJ2-5, with TRBD1 matching 7 bases. The ends lost 3 bases at V and 2 bases at J; junction bases unmatched: 4. The CDR3 runs to 14 residues. CDR1 SGHNT and CDR2 YYREEE come from the germline V gene (reference sequence). The CDR3 DNA is TGTGCCAGCAGCTCGGGACAGTTGCAAGAGACCCAGTACTTC. This sequence encodes CASSSGQLQETQYF.

The chain couples TRBV11-2 to TRBJ2-7; D is unclear. Trimming removed 5 bases at V and 2 bases at J, with 10 bases between. The germline CDR1 and CDR2 sequences are SGHAT and FQNNGV. There are 13 residues in the CDR3. CDR3 in amino acids: CASSPDTTYEQYF. The CDR3 DNA reads TGTGCCAGCAGCCCAGACACAACCTACGAGCAGTACTTC.

The rearrangement uses TRBV30 and TRBJ1-2; D perhaps matches TRBD1 (6 bases). The CDR3 runs 14 residues. Germline lookup yields CDR1 GTSNPN and CDR2 SVGIG (reference sequence). The ends were cut back, 1 base at V and 3 bases at J, with 12 bases in the middle. CDR3 residues: CAWSDGGADYGYTF. The CDR3 DNA sequence: TGTGCCTGGAGTGATGGGGGGGCCGACTATGGCTACACCTTC. Variable domain in full (rest from reference TRBV30 and TRBJ1-2): SQTIHQWPATLVQPVGSPLSLECTVEGTSNPNLYWYRQAAGRGLQLLFYSVGIGQISSEVPQNLSASRPQDRQFILSSKKLLLSDSGFYLCAWSDGGADYGYTFGSGTRLTVV.

The chain has TRBV30 and TRBJ2-1; 7 nucleotides align to TRBD1. Germline trimming cut 1 base from V and 8 bases from J; bases unmatched to any gene: 5. Germline V gene data show CDR1 as GTSNPN and CDR2 as SVGIG (reference sequence). This CDR3 is 13 amino acids long. CDR3 bases: TGTGCCTGGAGTGGCGAGGGGGCCCATGAGCAGTTCTTC. This gives the protein CAWSGEGAHEQFF.

In this sample, this clone turned up a few times. The rearrangement uses TRBV4-3 and TRBJ2-5; TRBD1 matches at 7 bases. The CDR3 has 16 amino acids. CDR1 and CDR2 from the germline V gene are LGHNA and YSLEER. The V segment lost 1 base and the J segment 0 bases; nucleotides outside the gene matches: 5. CDR3 sequence: CASSQGRTGDQETQYF. The DNA of the CDR3 is TGCGCCAGCAGCCAAGGACGGACAGGAGACCAAGAGACCCAGTACTTC.

This chain joins TRBV4-3 and TRBJ2-2; D possibly corresponds to TRBD2 (5 bases). Germline values: CDR1 LGHNA, CDR2 YSLEER. CDR3 length: 15 residues. Trimming shortened V by 4 bases and J by 1 base, and 10 bases separated the two germline ends. The CDR3 region has the DNA TGCGCCAGCAGCCCCGGACTCTTGAACACCGGGGAGCTGTTTTTT. Amino acids: CASSPGLLNTGELFF.

The CDR3 loop is CASSPLGEQYF. CDR3 bases: TGTGCCAGCAGCCCTCTCGGCGAGCAGTACTTC. The J gene is TRBJ2-7, the V gene TRBV7-8; no definite D call. Germline V gene data show CDR1 as SGHVS and CDR2 as FQNEAQ. This CDR3 contains 11 residues. Trimming left V 5 bases short and J 6 bases short, with 8 bases between.

Turning to this clone: Distinct nucleotide sequences in the sample also encode this CDR3. For the CDR3, the DNA is TGTGCCACCGCCGACAGCTCCTACGAGCAGTACTTC. This translates into CATADSSYEQYF. The J gene is TRBJ2-7, the V gene TRBV15, with a possible D match to TRBD1 (5 bases). This CDR3 contains 12 residues. CDR1 and CDR2 (germline): LNHNV, YYDKDF (reference sequence). The ends were cut back, 8 bases at V and 0 bases at J, with 8 bases in the middle.

This clone has only one observation. V is TRBV6-1 and J is TRBJ2-3; tentative D call: TRBD2 (6 bases). Deletions cut 2 bases from V and 2 bases from J, with 17 bases between. Germline CDR1 MNHNS, CDR2 SASEGT. The CDR3 is made up of 17 amino acids. The CDR3 loop is CASSELGYSGFTDTQYF. Written as DNA, the CDR3 is TGTGCCAGCAGTGAACTCGGGTATAGCGGTTTCACAGATACGCAGTATTTT.

V and J are TRBV7-3 and TRBJ2-6, with D possibly matching TRBD1 (6 bases). The CDR3 length is 16 residues. CDR1 and CDR2 (germline): SGHTA, FQGTGA. With 1 base removed from V and 1 base from J, the gap between germline ends came to 8 bases. The CDR3 loop reads CASSLRGLSGANVLTF. The CDR3 bases are TGTGCCAGCAGCTTAAGGGGGCTTTCTGGGGCCAACGTCCTGACTTTC. The entire variable domain, with the rest obtained from reference TRBV7-3 and TRBJ2-6, is as follows: GAGVSQTPSNKVTEKGKYVELRCDPISGHTALYWYRQSLGQGPEFLIYFQGTGAADDSGLPNDRFFAVRPEGSVSTLKIQRTERGDSAVYLCASSLRGLSGANVLTFGAGSRLTVL.

The chain has TRBV9 and TRBJ2-3, with a tentative D call TRBD2 (5 bases). CDR3 length equals 19 residues. V was trimmed by 0 bases and J by 5 bases, leaving 25 bases between them. Per germline, CDR1 SGDLS and CDR2 YYNGEE. Here the CDR3 DNA reads TGTGCCAGCAGCGTAGGGGTAGGCACCCCGGGGAGCACACAAGATACGCAGTATTTT. It codes for CASSVGVGTPGSTQDTQYF.

J is TRBJ2-1 and V is TRBV30, with a possible D match to TRBD2 (5 bases). The V gene's germline CDR1 is GTSNPN and CDR2 SVGIG (reference sequence). There are 13 residues in the CDR3. V was cut by 3 bases and J by 2 bases, with 8 bases left in between. The CDR3 nucleotides read TGTGCCTGGAGCCTGAGGGCCTACAATGAGCAGTTCTTC. This gives the protein CAWSLRAYNEQFF. Variable domain in full (rest from reference TRBV30 and TRBJ2-1): SQTIHQWPATLVQPVGSPLSLECTVEGTSNPNLYWYRQAAGRGLQLLFYSVGIGQISSEVPQNLSASRPQDRQFILSSKKLLLSDSGFYLCAWSLRAYNEQFFGPGTRLTVL.

This clone has a single count. The chain employs TRBV10-2 and TRBJ2-7, with TRBD1 matching 7 bases. The CDR3 is 14 residues long. V gave up 6 bases and J gave up 1 base; unmatched junction bases: 6. CDR1 is WSHSY and CDR2 is SAAADI in the germline V gene. CDR3: CASSKRDSSYEQYF. CDR3 DNA: TGCGCCAGCAGCAAGAGGGACAGTTCCTACGAGCAGTACTTC.

This clone was observed a few times. The rearrangement uses TRBV6-6 and TRBJ1-1; tentative D call: TRBD1 (6 bases). Germline lookup yields CDR1 MNHNY and CDR2 SVGAGI (reference sequence). V lost 5 bases and J 1 base, leaving 11 bases between the germline ends. This CDR3 has 14 residues. The CDR3 nucleotides are TGTGCCAGCAGTGTGACAGGACGGAACACTGAAGCTTTCTTT. It encodes CASSVTGRNTEAFF.